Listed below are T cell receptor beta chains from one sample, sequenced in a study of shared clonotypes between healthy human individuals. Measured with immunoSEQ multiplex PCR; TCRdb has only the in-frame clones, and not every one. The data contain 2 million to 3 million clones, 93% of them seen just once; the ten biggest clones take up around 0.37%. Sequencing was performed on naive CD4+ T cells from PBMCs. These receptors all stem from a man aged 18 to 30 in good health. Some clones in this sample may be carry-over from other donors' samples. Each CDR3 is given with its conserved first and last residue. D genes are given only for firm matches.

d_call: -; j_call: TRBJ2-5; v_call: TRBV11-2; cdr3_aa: CASSSPVQETQYF; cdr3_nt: TGTGCCAGCAGCTCCCCCGTCCAAGAGACCCAGTACTTC
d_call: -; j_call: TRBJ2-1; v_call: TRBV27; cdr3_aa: CASSLVGNEQFF; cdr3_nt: TGTGCCAGCAGTTTAGTGGGGAATGAGCAGTTCTTC
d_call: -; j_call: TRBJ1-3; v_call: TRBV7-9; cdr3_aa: CASSSPRGTGNTIYF; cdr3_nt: TGTGCCAGCAGCTCACCCAGGGGTACCGGAAACACCATATATTTT
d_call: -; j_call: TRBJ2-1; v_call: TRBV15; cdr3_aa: CATSRDPSLGGSLYNEQFF; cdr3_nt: TGTGCCACCAGCAGAGATCCCTCGCTGGGCGGTTCCTTGTACAATGAGCAGTTCTTC
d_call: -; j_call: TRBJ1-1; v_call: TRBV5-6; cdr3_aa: CASSHTASGGDTEAFF; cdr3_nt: TGTGCCAGCAGCCACACGGCCTCCGGAGGGGACACTGAAGCTTTCTTT
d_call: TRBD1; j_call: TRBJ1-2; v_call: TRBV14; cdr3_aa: CASSPNFISTGGDGYTF; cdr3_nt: TGTGCCAGCAGCCCAAACTTTATTTCGACAGGGGGTGATGGCTACACCTTC
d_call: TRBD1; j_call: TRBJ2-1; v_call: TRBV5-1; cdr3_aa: CASSEDRAAYNEQFF; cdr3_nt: TGCGCCAGCAGCGAGGACAGGGCGGCTTACAATGAGCAGTTCTTC
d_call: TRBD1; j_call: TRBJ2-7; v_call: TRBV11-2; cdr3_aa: CASSLVAGGLYEQYF; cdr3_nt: TGTGCCAGCAGCTTAGTGGCAGGGGGTCTCTACGAGCAGTACTTC
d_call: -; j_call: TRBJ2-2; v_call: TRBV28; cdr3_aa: CASTGRETGELFF; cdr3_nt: TGTGCCAGCACCGGGAGAGAAACCGGGGAGCTGTTTTTT
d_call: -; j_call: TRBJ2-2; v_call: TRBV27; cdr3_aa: CASSLWATVANTGELFF; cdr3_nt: TGTGCCAGCAGTTTGTGGGCAACGGTCGCGAACACCGGGGAGCTGTTTTTT
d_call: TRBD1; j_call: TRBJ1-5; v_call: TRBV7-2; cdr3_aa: CASSLDRQPQHF; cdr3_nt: TGTGCCAGCAGCTTGGACAGGCAGCCCCAGCATTTT
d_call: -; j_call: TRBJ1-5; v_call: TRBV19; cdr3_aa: CAKLPGQTKRQPQHF; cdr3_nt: TGTGCCAAGCTACCGGGACAAACTAAGCGACAGCCCCAGCATTTT
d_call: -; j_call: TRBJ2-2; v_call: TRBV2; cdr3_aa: CASSVDRVNTGELFF; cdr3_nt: TGTGCCAGCAGTGTAGACAGAGTGAACACCGGGGAGCTGTTTTTT
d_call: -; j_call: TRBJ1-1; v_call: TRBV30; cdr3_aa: CAWSVFRTEGLIDEAFF; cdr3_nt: TGTGCCTGGAGTGTATTTAGGACAGAGGGTTTGATTGATGAAGCTTTCTTT
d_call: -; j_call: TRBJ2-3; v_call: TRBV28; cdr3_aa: CASRLERGTDTQYF; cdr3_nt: TGTGCCAGCAGGCTGGAGAGGGGAACAGATACGCAGTATTTT
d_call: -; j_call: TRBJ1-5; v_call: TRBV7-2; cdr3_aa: CASSQGRVQPQHF; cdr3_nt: TGTGCCAGCAGCCAAGGGAGGGTTCAGCCCCAGCATTTT
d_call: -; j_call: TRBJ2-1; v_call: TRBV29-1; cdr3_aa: CSTRTGSSYNEQFF; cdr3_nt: TGCAGCACCCGAACAGGGAGCTCCTACAATGAGCAGTTCTTC
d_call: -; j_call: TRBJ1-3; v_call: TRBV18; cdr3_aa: CASSPTGPRSGNTIYF; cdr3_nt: TGTGCCAGCTCACCGACCGGGCCTCGCTCTGGAAACACCATATATTTT
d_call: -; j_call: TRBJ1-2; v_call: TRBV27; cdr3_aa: CASRKGDDYGYTF; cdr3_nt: TGTGCCAGCCGAAAAGGGGATGACTATGGCTACACCTTC
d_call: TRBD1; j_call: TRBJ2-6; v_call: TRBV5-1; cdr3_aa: CASSPTGGASGANVLTF; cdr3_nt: TGCGCCAGCAGCCCGACAGGGGGCGCTTCTGGGGCCAACGTCCTGACTTTC